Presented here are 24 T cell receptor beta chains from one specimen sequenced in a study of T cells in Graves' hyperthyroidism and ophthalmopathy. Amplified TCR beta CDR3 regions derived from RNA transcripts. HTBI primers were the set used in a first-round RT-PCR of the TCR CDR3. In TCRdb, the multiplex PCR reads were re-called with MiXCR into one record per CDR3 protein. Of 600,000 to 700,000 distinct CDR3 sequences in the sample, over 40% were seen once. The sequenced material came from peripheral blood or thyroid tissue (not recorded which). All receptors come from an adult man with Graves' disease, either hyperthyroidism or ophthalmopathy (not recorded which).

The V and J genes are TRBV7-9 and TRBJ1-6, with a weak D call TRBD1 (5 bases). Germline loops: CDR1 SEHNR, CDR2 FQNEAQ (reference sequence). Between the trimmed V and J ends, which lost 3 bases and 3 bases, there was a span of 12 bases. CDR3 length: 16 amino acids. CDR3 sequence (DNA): TGTGCCAGCAGCTTGTATAGGGGTATCTATAATTCACCCCTCCACTTT. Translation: CASSLYRGIYNSPLHF.

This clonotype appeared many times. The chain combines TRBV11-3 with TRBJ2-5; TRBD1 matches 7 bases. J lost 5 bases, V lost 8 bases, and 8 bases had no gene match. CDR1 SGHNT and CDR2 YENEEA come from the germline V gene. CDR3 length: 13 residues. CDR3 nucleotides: TGTGCCAGCGTTCCCGGGACAGAGGAGACCCAGTACTTC. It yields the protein CASVPGTEETQYF.

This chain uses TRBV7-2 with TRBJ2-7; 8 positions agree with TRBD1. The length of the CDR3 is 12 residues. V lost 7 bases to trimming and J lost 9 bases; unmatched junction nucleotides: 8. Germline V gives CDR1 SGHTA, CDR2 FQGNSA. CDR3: CASTSTGGRQYF. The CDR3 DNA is TGTGCCAGCACCAGTACAGGGGGGCGGCAGTACTTC.

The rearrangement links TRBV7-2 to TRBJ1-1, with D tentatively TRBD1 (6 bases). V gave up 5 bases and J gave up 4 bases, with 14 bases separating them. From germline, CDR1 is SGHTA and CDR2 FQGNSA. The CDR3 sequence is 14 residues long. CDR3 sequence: CASSARGYRTEAFF. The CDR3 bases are TGTGCCAGCAGCGCTAGGGGGTATCGCACTGAAGCTTTCTTT.

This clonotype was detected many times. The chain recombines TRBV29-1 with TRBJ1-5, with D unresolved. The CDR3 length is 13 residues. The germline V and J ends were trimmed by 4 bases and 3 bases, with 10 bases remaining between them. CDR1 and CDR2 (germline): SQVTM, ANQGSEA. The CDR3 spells CSVGLENNQPQHF. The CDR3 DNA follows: TGCAGCGTTGGGTTGGAGAACAATCAGCCCCAGCATTTT.

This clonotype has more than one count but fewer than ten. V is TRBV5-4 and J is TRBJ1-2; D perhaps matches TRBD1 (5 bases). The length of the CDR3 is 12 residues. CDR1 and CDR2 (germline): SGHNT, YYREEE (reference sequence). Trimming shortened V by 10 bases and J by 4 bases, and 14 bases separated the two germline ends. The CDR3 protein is CAWSRDLYGYTF. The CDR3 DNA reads TGTGCCTGGTCCAGGGACCTCTATGGCTACACCTTC.

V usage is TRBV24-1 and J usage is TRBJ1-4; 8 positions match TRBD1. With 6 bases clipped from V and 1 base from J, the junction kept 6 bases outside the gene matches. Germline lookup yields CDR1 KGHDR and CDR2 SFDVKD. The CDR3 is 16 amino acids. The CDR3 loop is CATSRQGAGTNEKLFF. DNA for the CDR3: TGTGCCACCAGTAGGCAGGGGGCCGGAACTAATGAAAAACTGTTTTTT.

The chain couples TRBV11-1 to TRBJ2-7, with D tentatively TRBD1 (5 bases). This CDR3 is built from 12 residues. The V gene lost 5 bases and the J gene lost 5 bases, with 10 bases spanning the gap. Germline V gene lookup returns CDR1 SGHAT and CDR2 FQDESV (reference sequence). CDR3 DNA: TGTGCCAGCAGCCTACAGGACCACGAGCAGTACTTC. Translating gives CASSLQDHEQYF.

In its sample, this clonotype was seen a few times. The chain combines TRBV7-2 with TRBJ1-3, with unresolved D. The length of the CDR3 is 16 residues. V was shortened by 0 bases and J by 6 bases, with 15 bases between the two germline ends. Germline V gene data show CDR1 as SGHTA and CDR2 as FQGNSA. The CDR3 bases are TGTGCCAGCAGCTTAGCCCCGGGATCACCAACAAACACCATATATTTT. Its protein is CASSLAPGSPTNTIYF.

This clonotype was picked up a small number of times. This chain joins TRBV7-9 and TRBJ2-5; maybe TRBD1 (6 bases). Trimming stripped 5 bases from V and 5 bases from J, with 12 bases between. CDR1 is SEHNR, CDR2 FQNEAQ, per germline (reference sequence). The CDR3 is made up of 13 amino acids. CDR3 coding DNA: TGTGCCAGCAGCCTTACAGGGTTTGAGACCCAGTACTTC. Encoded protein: CASSLTGFETQYF.

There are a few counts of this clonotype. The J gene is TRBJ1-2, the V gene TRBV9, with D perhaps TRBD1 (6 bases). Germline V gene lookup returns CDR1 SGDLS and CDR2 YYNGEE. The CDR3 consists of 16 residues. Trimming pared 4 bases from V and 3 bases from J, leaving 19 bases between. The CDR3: CASSLATTGLDYGYTF. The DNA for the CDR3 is TGTGCCAGCAGCTTAGCTACTACAGGGTTGGACTATGGCTACACCTTC.

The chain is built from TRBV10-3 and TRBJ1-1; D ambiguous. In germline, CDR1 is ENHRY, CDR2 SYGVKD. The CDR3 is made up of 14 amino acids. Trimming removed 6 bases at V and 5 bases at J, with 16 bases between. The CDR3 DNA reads TGTGCCATCAGCGTTGCCCGGGGAACAACTGAAGCTTTCTTT. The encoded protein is CAISVARGTTEAFF.

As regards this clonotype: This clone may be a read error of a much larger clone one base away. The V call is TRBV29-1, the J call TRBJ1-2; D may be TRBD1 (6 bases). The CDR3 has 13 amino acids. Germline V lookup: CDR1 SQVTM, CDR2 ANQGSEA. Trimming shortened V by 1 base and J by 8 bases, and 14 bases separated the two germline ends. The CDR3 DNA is TGCAGCGTTGAAGGGGGGGCCGTGGGGGGCTACACCTTC. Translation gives CSVEGGAVGGYTF. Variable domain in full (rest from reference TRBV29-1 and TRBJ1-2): SAVISQKPSRDICQRGTSLTIQCQVDSQVTMMFWYRQQPGQSLTLIATANQGSEATYESGFVIDKFPISRPNLTFSTLTVSNMSPEDSSIYLCSVEGGAVGGYTFGSGTRLTVV.

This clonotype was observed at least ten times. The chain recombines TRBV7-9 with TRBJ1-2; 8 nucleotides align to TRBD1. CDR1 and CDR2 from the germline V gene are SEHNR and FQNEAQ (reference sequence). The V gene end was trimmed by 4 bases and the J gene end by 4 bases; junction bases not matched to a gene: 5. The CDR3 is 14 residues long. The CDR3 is CASSSPTGAYGYTF. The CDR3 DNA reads TGTGCCAGCAGCTCCCCGACAGGGGCCTATGGCTACACCTTC.

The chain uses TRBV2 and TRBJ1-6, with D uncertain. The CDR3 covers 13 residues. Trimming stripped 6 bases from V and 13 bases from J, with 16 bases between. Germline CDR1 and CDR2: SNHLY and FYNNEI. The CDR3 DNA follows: TGTGCCAGCAGCCAAGTTAGGGATGCGCCCCTCCACTTT. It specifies CASSQVRDAPLHF.

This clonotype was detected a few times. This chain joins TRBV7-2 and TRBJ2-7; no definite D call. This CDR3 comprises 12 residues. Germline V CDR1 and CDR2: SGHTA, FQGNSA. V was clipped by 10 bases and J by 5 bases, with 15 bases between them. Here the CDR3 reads CAISGLTNEQYF. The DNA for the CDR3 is TGTGCCATCAGTGGATTAACTAACGAGCAGTACTTC.

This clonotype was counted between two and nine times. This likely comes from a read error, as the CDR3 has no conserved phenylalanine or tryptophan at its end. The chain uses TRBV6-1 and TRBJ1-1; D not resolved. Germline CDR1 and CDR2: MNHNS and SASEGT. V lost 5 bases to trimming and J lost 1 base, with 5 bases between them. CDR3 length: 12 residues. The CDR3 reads CASSRQNTEAFL. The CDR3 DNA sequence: TGTGCCAGCAGTAGACAGAACACTGAAGCTTTCCTT.

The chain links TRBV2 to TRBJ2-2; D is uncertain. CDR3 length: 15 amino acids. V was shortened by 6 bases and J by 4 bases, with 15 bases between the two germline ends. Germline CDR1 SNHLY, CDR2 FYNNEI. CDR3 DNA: TGTGCCAGCAGCCAGGACGGAAGCATCACCGGGGAGCTGTTTTTT. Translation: CASSQDGSITGELFF.

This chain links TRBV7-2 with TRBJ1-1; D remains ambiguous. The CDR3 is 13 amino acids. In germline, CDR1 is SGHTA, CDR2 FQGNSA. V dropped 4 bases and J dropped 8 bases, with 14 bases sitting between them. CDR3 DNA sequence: TGTGCCAGCAGCTGGGGAATGGGCGGGGAAGCTTTCTTT. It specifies CASSWGMGGEAFF. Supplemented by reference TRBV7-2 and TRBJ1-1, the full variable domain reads GAGVSQSPSNKVTEKGKDVELRCDPISGHTALYWYRQSLGQGLEFLIYFQGNSAPDKSGLPSDRFSAERTGGSVSTLTIQRTQQEDSAVYLCASSWGMGGEAFFGQGTRLTVV.

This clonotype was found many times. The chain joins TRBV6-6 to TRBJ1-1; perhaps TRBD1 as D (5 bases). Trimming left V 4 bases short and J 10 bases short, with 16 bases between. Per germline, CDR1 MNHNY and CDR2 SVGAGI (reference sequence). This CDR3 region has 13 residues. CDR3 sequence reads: CASSSNTGGSAFF. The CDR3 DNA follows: TGTGCCAGCAGTTCAAATACAGGAGGCTCAGCTTTCTTT.

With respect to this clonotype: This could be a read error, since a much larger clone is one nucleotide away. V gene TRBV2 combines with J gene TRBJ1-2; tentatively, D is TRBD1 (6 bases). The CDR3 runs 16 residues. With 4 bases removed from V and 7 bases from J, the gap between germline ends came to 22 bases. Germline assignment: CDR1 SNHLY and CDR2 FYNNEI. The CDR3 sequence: CASSGSGRSRGSGYTF. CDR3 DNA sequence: TGTGCCAGCAGTGGATCGGGCAGGTCCAGGGGTTCTGGCTACACCTTC.

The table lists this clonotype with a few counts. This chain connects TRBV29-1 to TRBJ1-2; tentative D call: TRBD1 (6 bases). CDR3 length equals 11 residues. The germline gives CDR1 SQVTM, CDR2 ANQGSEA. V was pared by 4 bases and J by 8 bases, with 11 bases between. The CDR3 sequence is CSVVTGSGYTF. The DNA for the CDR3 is TGCAGCGTTGTCACAGGGTCCGGCTACACCTTC.

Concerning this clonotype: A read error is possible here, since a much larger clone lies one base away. CDR3 nucleotides: TGCAGCGTTGAAGACAGCTACGAGCAGTACTTC. This sequence encodes CSVEDSYEQYF. The chain recombines TRBV29-1 with TRBJ2-7; no clear D. The CDR3 consists of 11 residues. Trimming left V 0 bases short and J 3 bases short, with 3 bases between. The germline V gene has CDR1 SQVTM and CDR2 ANQGSEA.

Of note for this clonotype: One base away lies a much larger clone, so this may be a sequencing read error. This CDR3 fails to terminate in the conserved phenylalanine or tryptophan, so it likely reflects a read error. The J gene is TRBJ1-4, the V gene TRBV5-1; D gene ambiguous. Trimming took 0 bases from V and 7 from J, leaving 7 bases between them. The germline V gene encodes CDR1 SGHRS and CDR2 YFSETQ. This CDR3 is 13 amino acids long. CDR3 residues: CASSLADGEKLFY. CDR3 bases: TGCGCCAGCAGCTTGGCGGATGGTGAAAAACTGTTTTAT.